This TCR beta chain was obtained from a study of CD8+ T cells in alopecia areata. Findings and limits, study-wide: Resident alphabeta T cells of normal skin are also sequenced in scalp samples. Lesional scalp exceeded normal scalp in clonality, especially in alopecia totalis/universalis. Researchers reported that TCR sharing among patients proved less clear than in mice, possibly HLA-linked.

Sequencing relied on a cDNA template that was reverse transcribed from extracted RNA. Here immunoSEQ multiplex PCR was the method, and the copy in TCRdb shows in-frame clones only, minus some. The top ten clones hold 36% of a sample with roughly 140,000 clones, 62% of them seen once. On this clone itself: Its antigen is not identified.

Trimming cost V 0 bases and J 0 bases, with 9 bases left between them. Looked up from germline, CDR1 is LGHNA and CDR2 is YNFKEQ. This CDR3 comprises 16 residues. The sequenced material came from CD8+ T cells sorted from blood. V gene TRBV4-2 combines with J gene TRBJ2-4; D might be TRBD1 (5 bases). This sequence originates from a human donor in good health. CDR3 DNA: TGTGCCAGCAGCCAAGATCAGGGCAGAGCCAAAAACATTCAGTACTTC. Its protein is CASSQDQGRAKNIQYF.